Here is one T cell receptor (beta chain) with its context. Its antigen is unknown. This CDR3 is built from 15 residues. Germline values: CDR1 GTSNPN, CDR2 SVGIG (reference sequence). Trimming at V came to 4 bases and at J to 6 bases, leaving 9 bases not matched to a gene. The PCR ran on 60 Vbeta and 13 Jbeta primers. TCRdb's table, derived via immunoSEQ multiplex PCR, lists solely in-frame clones and lacks some. The table records approximately 100,000 clones, roughly 71% of them present only once. The data are from a study of cytomegalovirus exposure and HLA in healthy donors. Notes on the study in general: The study assumed roughly uniform donor sequencing depth for presence/absence analyses.

The specimen sequenced was PBMCs. The clonotype was recovered from a man aged 45 to 65 in good health and CMV-seronegative. The chain has TRBV30 and TRBJ2-1; 10 bases line up with TRBD1. CDR3 protein: CAWNYRRTGGNEQFF. CDR3 nucleotides: TGTGCCTGGAACTACCGCCGGACAGGGGGCAATGAGCAGTTCTTC.